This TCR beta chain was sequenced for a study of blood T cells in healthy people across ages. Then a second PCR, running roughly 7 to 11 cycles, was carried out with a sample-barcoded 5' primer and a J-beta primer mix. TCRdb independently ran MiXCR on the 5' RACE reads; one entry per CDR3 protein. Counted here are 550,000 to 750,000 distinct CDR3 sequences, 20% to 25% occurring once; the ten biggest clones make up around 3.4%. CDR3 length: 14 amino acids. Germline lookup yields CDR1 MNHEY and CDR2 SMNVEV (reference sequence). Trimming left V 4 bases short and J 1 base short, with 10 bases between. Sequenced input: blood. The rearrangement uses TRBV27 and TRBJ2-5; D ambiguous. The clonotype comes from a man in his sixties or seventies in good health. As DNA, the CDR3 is TGTGCCAGCAGTTCCCCCGCTTTCCAAGAGACCCAGTACTTC. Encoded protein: CASSSPAFQETQYF.